The source of this T cell receptor beta chain is a study of Ad26.COV2.S vaccination and SARS-CoV-2 variants. Using immunoSEQ multiplex PCR, the repertoire was profiled, and TCRdb retains in-frame clones only, with some absent. Found here are about 350,000 clones, 90% to 95% of them singletons; the top ten hold 3.9%. As concerns this clone: Antigen specificity is unknown.

From germline, CDR1 is SGHTA and CDR2 FQGNSA. The CDR3 runs to 14 residues. J lost 8 bases, V lost 4 bases, and 10 bases had no gene match. Findings and limits, study-wide: Vaccine recipients surpassed placebo recipients in spike-specific TCR breadth. In vaccinated individuals, spike-specific CD8+ and CD4+ T cell responses reportedly displayed substantial breadth. Similar non-spike TCR breadth was seen in vaccine and placebo recipients.

Sequencing was performed on peripheral blood, taken after recovery from COVID-19. This receptor was taken from a human donor who had recovered from COVID-19. The rearrangement links TRBV7-2 to TRBJ1-2; 7 bases match TRBD1. CDR3 amino acids: CASSSFTGVRGYTF. CDR3 DNA: TGTGCCAGCAGCTCATTTACAGGGGTTCGCGGCTACACCTTC.